Shown below are 30 T cell receptor beta chains from a single sample sequenced in a study of identical twins. From the 5' RACE reads, TCRdb called clonotypes with MiXCR, one entry per CDR3 protein. Among roughly 750,000 distinct CDR3 sequences listed, 21% were seen once. In addition, the sample was reused for a study of T cells expressing NK-cell markers.

The sample taken for sequencing was PBMCs. The receptors shown here come from a young woman in good health.

The chain is built from TRBV11-2 and TRBJ2-3; D might be TRBD1 (5 bases). The V gene's germline CDR1 is SGHAT and CDR2 FQNNGV. The length of the CDR3 is 12 residues. V was cut by 3 bases and J by 6 bases, with 7 bases left in between. CDR3 coding DNA: TGTGCCAGCAGCTTTAAGGGGGATACGCAGTATTTT. Translated: CASSFKGDTQYF.

The rearrangement joins TRBV7-8 to TRBJ2-5; perhaps TRBD2 as D (6 bases). This CDR3 region has 16 residues. Trimming took 2 bases from V and 2 from J, leaving 15 bases between them. CDR1 is SGHVS, CDR2 FQNEAQ, per germline. DNA of the CDR3: TGTGCCAGCAGCTTATGGGACTCTAGCCTACAAGAGACCCAGTACTTC. Its translation is CASSLWDSSLQETQYF.

This clonotype has more than one count but fewer than ten. The chain employs TRBV4-3 and TRBJ2-5, with D hard to call. Trimming removed 3 bases at V and 0 bases at J, with 17 bases between. Per the germline V gene, CDR1 is LGHNA and CDR2 is YSLEER. The CDR3 loop spans 17 amino acids. CDR3 sequence (DNA): TGCGCCAGCAGCCATCTCTTCCCTAGGGTGTACCAAGAGACCCAGTACTTC. It yields the protein CASSHLFPRVYQETQYF.

This clonotype was counted a few times. V and J are TRBV4-3 and TRBJ2-7, with 7 nucleotides matching TRBD2. This CDR3 contains 16 residues. Germline V gene lookup returns CDR1 LGHNA and CDR2 YSLEER. With 1 base clipped from V and 4 bases from J, the junction kept 10 bases outside the gene matches. The CDR3 protein is CASSQVKASGSYEQYF. The CDR3 DNA reads TGCGCCAGCAGCCAAGTCAAGGCTAGCGGATCGTACGAGCAGTACTTC.

This chain uses TRBV6-2 or TRBV6-3 with TRBJ2-7; D might be TRBD1 or TRBD2, each matching 6 bases. The CDR3 sequence is 14 residues long. Trimming took 3 bases from V and 3 from J, leaving 12 bases between them. Per the germline V gene, CDR1 is MNHEY and CDR2 is SVGEGT. CDR3 sequence (DNA): TGTGCCAGCAGTTATGGGCGGGACATCTACGAGCAGTACTTC. It encodes CASSYGRDIYEQYF.

V gene TRBV7-3 combines with J gene TRBJ2-5; D may correspond to TRBD1 or TRBD2 (5 bases each). CDR3 length equals 14 residues. Between the trimmed V and J ends, which lost 2 bases and 3 bases, there was a span of 10 bases. The germline V gene encodes CDR1 SGHTA and CDR2 FQGTGA. The CDR3 spells CASSLGGYEETQYF. CDR3 coding DNA: TGTGCCAGCAGCTTAGGGGGATACGAAGAGACCCAGTACTTC. Drawing the rest from reference TRBV7-3 and TRBJ2-5, the complete variable domain is GAGVSQTPSNKVTEKGKYVELRCDPISGHTALYWYRQSLGQGPEFLIYFQGTGAADDSGLPNDRFFAVRPEGSVSTLKIQRTERGDSAVYLCASSLGGYEETQYFGPGTRLLVL.

The rearrangement joins TRBV18 to TRBJ1-2; D perhaps matches TRBD1 (5 bases). Trimming left V 2 bases short and J 9 bases short, with 13 bases between. The CDR3 length is 13 residues. Germline V CDR1 and CDR2: KGHSH, LQKENI. The CDR3 loop is CASSPGRDGSYTF. The CDR3 coding sequence is TGTGCCAGCTCACCAGGCAGGGATGGGAGCTACACCTTC. Complete variable domain (other parts from reference TRBV18 and TRBJ1-2): NAGVMQNPRHLVRRRGQEARLRCSPMKGHSHVYWYRQLPEEGLKFMVYLQKENIIDESGMPKERFSAEFPKEGPSILRIQQVVRGDSAAYFCASSPGRDGSYTFGSGTRLTVV.

This clonotype was observed a single time. CDR3 region: CASTATGGGSEKLFF. The DNA for the CDR3 is TGCGCCAGCACCGCAACGGGGGGGGGAAGTGAAAAACTGTTTTTT. The genes are TRBV5-1 and TRBJ1-4, with D possibly matching TRBD1 (5 bases). This CDR3 contains 15 residues. The V and J ends lost 6 bases and 7 bases respectively, with 19 bases between them. Per the germline V gene, CDR1 is SGHRS and CDR2 is YFSETQ.

A few counts support this clonotype. The V gene is TRBV7-2, the J gene TRBJ2-7, with a weak D call TRBD1 (5 bases). CDR3 length: 15 amino acids. Germline V gives CDR1 SGHTA, CDR2 FQGNSA. V lost 2 bases, J lost 4 bases, and 15 bases lay in between. The CDR3 DNA sequence: TGTGCCAGCAGCTTAAGCCTGCTGACAGATTACGAGCAGTACTTC. Residues: CASSLSLLTDYEQYF.

This clonotype was recorded many times. The gene calls are TRBV5-1 and TRBJ2-1; D unclear. V lost 4 bases to trimming and J lost 0 bases, with 11 bases between them. The CDR3 is 15 residues long. Germline values: CDR1 SGHRS, CDR2 YFSETQ. The chain's CDR3 is CASSPPPSSYNEQFF. In nucleotides, the CDR3 is TGCGCCAGCAGCCCTCCCCCCAGCTCCTACAATGAGCAGTTCTTC.

In its sample, this clonotype was seen a few times. The chain couples TRBV12-3 or TRBV12-4 to TRBJ2-1, with a tentative D call TRBD2 (6 bases). Trimming took 5 bases from V and 6 from J, leaving 17 bases between them. The CDR3 is 15 residues long. Here the CDR3 reads CASSQWGGGINEQFF. The CDR3 bases are TGTGCCAGCAGTCAGTGGGGTGGGGGGATCAATGAGCAGTTCTTC.

This chain links TRBV7-3 with TRBJ2-1; no clear D gene. The CDR3 has 14 residues. Germline lookup yields CDR1 SGHTA and CDR2 FQGTGA. V lost 3 bases to trimming and J lost 4 bases, with 10 bases between them. For the CDR3, the DNA is TGTGCCAGCAGCTTCGCCCCCGGGTACAATGAGCAGTTCTTC. Its protein is CASSFAPGYNEQFF.

This clonotype was seen at least ten times. This chain links TRBV10-2 with TRBJ2-1; D not certain. The CDR3 spans 12 residues. Germline V gives CDR1 WSHSY, CDR2 SAAADI. V was trimmed by 7 bases and J by 5 bases, leaving 9 bases between them. DNA of the CDR3: TGCGCCAGCACTACGGGTGACAATGAGCAGTTCTTC. Protein product: CASTTGDNEQFF.

The chain recombines TRBV6-5 with TRBJ2-1, with D perhaps matching TRBD1 (6 bases). Germline values: CDR1 MNHEY, CDR2 SVGAGI. The V end was cut by 5 bases, the J end by 6 bases, with 23 bases between. This CDR3 region has 17 residues. CDR3 sequence: CASSTRPPGTRLNEQFF. As DNA, the CDR3 is TGTGCCAGCAGTACTCGCCCTCCCGGGACACGGCTCAATGAGCAGTTCTTC.

CDR3 in amino acids: CASSPLGGGETQYF. For the CDR3, the DNA is TGTGCCAGCAGCCCCCTGGGCGGGGGAGAGACCCAGTACTTC. The J gene is TRBJ2-5, the V gene TRBV3-1; 7 bases are shared with TRBD2. V shed 4 bases and J 4 bases; nucleotides not matched to a gene: 6. The germline gives CDR1 LGHDT, CDR2 YNNKEL (reference sequence). The CDR3 length is 14 residues.

The chain links TRBV6-1 to TRBJ2-3; 9 bases are shared with TRBD2. Trimming took 5 bases from V and 0 from J; bases not matched to a gene: 3. CDR1 and CDR2 from the germline V gene are MNHNS and SASEGT. The CDR3 covers 15 residues. CDR3 in amino acids: CASSRLAVSTDTQYF. The CDR3 DNA is TGTGCCAGCAGTAGACTAGCGGTGAGCACAGATACGCAGTATTTT.

This sequence joins TRBV9 and TRBJ2-7; D unresolved. Deletions cut 4 bases from V and 0 bases from J, with 14 bases between. CDR1 is SGDLS and CDR2 is YYNGEE in the germline V gene. The length of the CDR3 is 15 residues. The CDR3 loop is CASSPRRAGSYEQYF. The CDR3, as DNA: TGTGCCAGCAGCCCTCGCCGGGCTGGCTCCTACGAGCAGTACTTC.

This clonotype occurred many times. This chain joins TRBV20-1 and TRBJ1-2; D perhaps matches TRBD1 (6 bases). The CDR3 has 12 residues. V gave up 5 bases and J gave up 3 bases, with 10 bases separating them. Germline V CDR1 and CDR2: DFQATT, SNEGSKA (reference sequence). CDR3 nucleotide sequence: TGCAGTGCTCTGGACAGAGACTATGGCTACACCTTC. This codes for CSALDRDYGYTF.

Ten or more counts support this clonotype. The rearrangement uses TRBV20-1 and TRBJ2-7; D remains unclear. CDR3 length: 12 amino acids. Germline assignment: CDR1 DFQATT and CDR2 SNEGSKA (reference sequence). Trimming took off 0 bases at V and 4 bases at J, with 7 bases between the two ends. This CDR3 reads CSARDQSYEQYF. As DNA, the CDR3 is TGCAGTGCTAGAGATCAATCGTACGAGCAGTACTTC.

This clonotype has more than one count but fewer than ten. In DNA, the CDR3 is TGTGCCAGCAGCTTTCAACTAGCGGGAGCCGGGGAGCTGTTTTTT. As protein: CASSFQLAGAGELFF. This chain uses TRBV5-5 with TRBJ2-2; 11 nucleotides align to TRBD2. Germline CDR1 and CDR2: SGHKS and YYEKEE (reference sequence). This CDR3 is built from 15 residues. V lost 2 bases and J lost 6; bases outside the gene matches: 3. Combining the CDR3 with reference TRBV5-5 and TRBJ2-2 gives the whole variable domain DAGVTQSPTHLIKTRGQQVTLRCSPISGHKSVSWYQQVLGQGPQFIFQYYEKEERGRGNFPDRFSARQFPNYSSELNVNALLLGDSALYLCASSFQLAGAGELFFGEGSRLTVL.

The rearrangement joins TRBV12-3 or TRBV12-4 to TRBJ2-7; D not certain. Deletions cut 2 bases from V and 2 bases from J, with 10 bases between. The CDR3 has 14 residues. The CDR3 DNA is TGTGCCAGCAGTTTATTAGGGATAGCCTACGAGCAGTACTTC. The encoded protein is CASSLLGIAYEQYF.

The V and J genes are TRBV3-1 and TRBJ1-6, with 7 bases that match TRBD1. CDR1 LGHDT and CDR2 YNNKEL come from the germline V gene (reference sequence). This CDR3 spans 16 amino acids. Trimming took 1 base from V and 3 from J; bases not matched to a gene: 3. CDR3 nucleotides: TGTGCCAGCAGCCAAGGGGGACAGAGCTATAATTCACCCCTCCACTTT. Amino acids: CASSQGGQSYNSPLHF.

This clonotype has only a few counts. CDR3 region: CASRPSSYNEQFF. CDR3 DNA sequence: TGTGCCAGCCGTCCTAGCTCCTACAATGAGCAGTTCTTC. The chain employs TRBV7-2 and TRBJ2-1; no definite D call. This CDR3 spans 13 amino acids. The V end lost 8 bases, the J end lost 0 bases, and 8 bases lay between the germline ends. Germline V lookup: CDR1 SGHTA, CDR2 FQGNSA.

The chain recombines TRBV7-9 with TRBJ1-1; D gene unclear. This CDR3 is built from 17 residues. Trimming took 0 bases from V and 1 from J, leaving 15 bases between them. Per the germline V gene, CDR1 is SEHNR and CDR2 is FQNEAQ (reference sequence). The CDR3 is CASSLARRRAGNTEAFF. CDR3 sequence (DNA): TGTGCCAGCAGCTTAGCACGCAGGAGAGCCGGGAACACTGAAGCTTTCTTT. The full variable domain, in which reference TRBV7-9 and TRBJ1-1 provide the parts outside the CDR3, is DTGVSQNPRHKITKRGQNVTFRCDPISEHNRLYWYRQTLGQGPEFLTYFQNEAQLEKSRLLSDRFSAERPKGSFSTLEIQRTEQGDSAMYLCASSLARRRAGNTEAFFGQGTRLTVV.

V and J are TRBV27 and TRBJ1-1; D not certain. The germline V gene encodes CDR1 MNHEY and CDR2 SMNVEV (reference sequence). The CDR3 loop spans 13 amino acids. V shed 6 bases and J shed 5 bases, with 13 bases lying between them. The CDR3 DNA is TGTGCCAGCAGATCATATGGAGGGACTGAAGCTTTCTTT. Translation gives CASRSYGGTEAFF.

This clonotype was seen a single time. The chain employs TRBV6-1 and TRBJ2-1; TRBD1 matches at 9 bases. The length of the CDR3 is 16 residues. Looked up from germline, CDR1 is MNHNS and CDR2 is SASEGT. V shed 7 bases and J 2 bases; nucleotides not matched to a gene: 9. In DNA, the CDR3 is TGTGCCAGCAAATTATGGCGACAGGGGGCCTACAATGAGCAGTTCTTC. Its protein is CASKLWRQGAYNEQFF.

This clonotype appeared a few times. The V and J genes are TRBV15 and TRBJ2-5, with D perhaps matching TRBD2 (5 bases). This CDR3 is built from 13 residues. V was cut by 0 bases and J by 4 bases, with 6 bases left in between. Germline CDR1 LNHNV, CDR2 YYDKDF (reference sequence). CDR3 bases: TGTGCCACCAGCAGAGACGAGGGAGAGACCCAGTACTTC. Encoded protein: CATSRDEGETQYF.

A few counts support this clonotype. CDR3 DNA: TGCAGCTCCCGCGGCCAAATGAACACTGAAGCTTTCTTT. This codes for CSSRGQMNTEAFF. V gene TRBV29-1 combines with J gene TRBJ1-1; no clear D. The CDR3 extends over 13 amino acids. Trimming took off 8 bases at V and 0 bases at J, with 13 bases between the two ends. Germline V gene data show CDR1 as SQVTM and CDR2 as ANQGSEA. The full variable domain, in which reference TRBV29-1 and TRBJ1-1 provide the parts outside the CDR3, is SAVISQKPSRDICQRGTSLTIQCQVDSQVTMMFWYRQQPGQSLTLIATANQGSEATYESGFVIDKFPISRPNLTFSTLTVSNMSPEDSSIYLCSSRGQMNTEAFFGQGTRLTVV.

The CDR3 sequence: CASSLRPSPWDTQYF. The CDR3 coding sequence is TGTGCCAGCAGCTTAAGGCCTAGCCCCTGGGATACGCAGTATTTT. The chain carries TRBV7-2 and TRBJ2-3; the D gene is possibly TRBD2 (5 bases). Germline V gene sequence: CDR1 SGHTA, CDR2 FQGNSA. Trimming removed 2 bases from V and 6 bases from J, with 15 bases in between. The CDR3 loop spans 15 amino acids.

The CDR3 region is CSAGVSGGDQDTQYF. The CDR3 coding sequence is TGCAGTGCTGGGGTTAGCGGGGGGGATCAAGATACGCAGTATTTT. V usage is TRBV20-1 and J usage is TRBJ2-3, with 11 nucleotides matching TRBD2. The CDR3 length is 15 residues. Germline values: CDR1 DFQATT, CDR2 SNEGSKA (reference sequence). V shed 5 bases and J 5 bases; nucleotides not matched to a gene: 9.